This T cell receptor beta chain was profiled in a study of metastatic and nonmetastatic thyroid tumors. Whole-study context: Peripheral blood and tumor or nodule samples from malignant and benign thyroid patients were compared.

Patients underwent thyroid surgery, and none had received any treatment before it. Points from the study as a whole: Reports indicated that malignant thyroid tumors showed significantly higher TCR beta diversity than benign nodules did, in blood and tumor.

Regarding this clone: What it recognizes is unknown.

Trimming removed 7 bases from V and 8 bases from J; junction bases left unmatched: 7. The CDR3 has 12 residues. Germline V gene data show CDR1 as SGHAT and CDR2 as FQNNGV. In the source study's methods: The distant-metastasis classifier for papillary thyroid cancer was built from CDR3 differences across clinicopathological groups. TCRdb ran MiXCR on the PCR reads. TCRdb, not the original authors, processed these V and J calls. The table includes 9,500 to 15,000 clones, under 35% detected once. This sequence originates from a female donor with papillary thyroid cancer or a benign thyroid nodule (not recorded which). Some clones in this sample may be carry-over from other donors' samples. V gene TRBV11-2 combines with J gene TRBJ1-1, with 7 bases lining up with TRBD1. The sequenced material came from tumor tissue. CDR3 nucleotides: TGTGCCAGCAAAGGGGGCGAGGGAGAAGCTTTCTTT. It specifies CASKGGEGEAFF.